This TCR beta chain was sequenced for a study of T cell repertoires in cytomegalovirus infection. CDR3 size: 13 residues. Trimming left V 6 bases short and J 7 bases short, with 14 bases between. Germline lookup yields CDR1 MNHNY and CDR2 SVGAGI (reference sequence). MiXCR, run by TCRdb on the reads, gives a single entry per CDR3 protein. The sample lists roughly 730,000 distinct CDR3 sequences, 30% to 40% occurring once. Study-level results: HLA-C-restricted TCR beta clonotypes specific for CMV led the ex vivo response.

The sample holds a few counts of this clonotype. What it binds is not known. The TCR was taken from a human donor in good health (CMV status not recorded). Some clones in this sample may be carry-over from other donors' samples. Specimen: cultured PBMCs, collected from culture after CMV antigen stimulation. The chain uses TRBV6-6 and TRBJ2-3, with D possibly being TRBD2 (5 bases). As DNA, the CDR3 is TGTGCCAGCAGCCCTCCCGGGGTGAATACGCAGTATTTT. This encodes CASSPPGVNTQYF.